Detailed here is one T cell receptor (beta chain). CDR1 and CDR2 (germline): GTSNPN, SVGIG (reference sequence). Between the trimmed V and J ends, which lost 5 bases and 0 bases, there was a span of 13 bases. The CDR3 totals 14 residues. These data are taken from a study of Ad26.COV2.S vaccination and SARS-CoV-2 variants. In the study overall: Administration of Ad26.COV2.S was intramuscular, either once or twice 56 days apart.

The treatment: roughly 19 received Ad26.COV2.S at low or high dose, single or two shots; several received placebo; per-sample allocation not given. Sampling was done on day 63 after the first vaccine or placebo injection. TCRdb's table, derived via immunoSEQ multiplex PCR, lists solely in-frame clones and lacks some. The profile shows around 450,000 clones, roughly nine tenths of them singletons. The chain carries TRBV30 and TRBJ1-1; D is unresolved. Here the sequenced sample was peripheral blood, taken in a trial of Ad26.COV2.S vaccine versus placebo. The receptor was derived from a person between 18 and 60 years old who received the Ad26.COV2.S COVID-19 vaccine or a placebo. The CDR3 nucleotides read TGTGCCTGGTCTTGGGGTTTCATGAACACTGAAGCTTTCTTT. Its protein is CAWSWGFMNTEAFF.